A selection of T cell receptor beta chains follows, all from one sample in a study of T cells in Graves' hyperthyroidism and ophthalmopathy. TCRdb used MiXCR to reprocess the multiplex PCR reads, holding one entry per CDR3 protein. The table records a few hundred thousand distinct CDR3 sequences, approximately 14% of them present only once. Sequencing used blood. Receptor source: a woman between 18 and 30 years old with Graves' hyperthyroidism. Both conserved end residues are part of each CDR3. Each record gives: D gene, J gene, V gene, clone size, CDR3 DNA, CDR3 protein. D genes are given only for firm matches. Expanded clones get a size class; other rows say once, few or many, or leave the size out.

>TRBD1|TRBJ2-5|TRBV11-2|NA
TGTGCCAGCACCCTCGGACAGGGGGCGCCCAAAGAGACCCAGTACTTC
CASTLGQGAPKETQYF
>NA|TRBJ2-7|TRBV3-1|many
TGTGCCAGCAGTCAGGCATTCGTCGGACAGTTGACCTACGAGCAGTACTTC
CASSQAFVGQLTYEQYF
>NA|TRBJ1-2|TRBV12-3/TRBV12-4|NA
TGTGCCAGCAGCCCTATTCCGCCGGACAGAGGGTATGGCTACACCTTC
CASSPIPPDRGYGYTF
>NA|TRBJ2-3|TRBV11-3|many
TGTGCCAGCAGCTTGGACACTAGCACAGATACGCAGTATTTT
CASSLDTSTDTQYF
>NA|TRBJ1-1|TRBV20-1|many
TGCAGTGCCTCCAGGGCTGACCGGAGTTTGACTGAAGCTTTCTTT
CSASRADRSLTEAFF
>TRBD2|TRBJ2-3|TRBV5-1|many
TGCGCCAGCAGCCCGGGACTAGCGGGAGGCAGAGATACGCAGTATTTT
CASSPGLAGGRDTQYF
>TRBD1|TRBJ2-2|TRBV6-1|many
TGTGCCAGCAGTGCGCCACCGGGACAGGGATACACCGGGGAGCTGTTTTTT
CASSAPPGQGYTGELFF
>NA|TRBJ1-3|TRBV12-3/TRBV12-4|many
TGTGCCAGCAGTCTCGGACAGTTCTACTCTGGAAACACCATATATTTT
CASSLGQFYSGNTIYF
>NA|TRBJ1-1|TRBV7-9|few
TGTGCCAGCAGCCCAGCGGGGGACCCGTGGACTGAAGCTTTCTTT
CASSPAGDPWTEAFF
>NA|TRBJ1-1|TRBV12-5|many
TGTGCTAGTGGCCCTGATACCCGAGGGGCAACTGAAGCTTTCTTT
CASGPDTRGATEAFF
>NA|TRBJ1-1|TRBV7-9|many
TGTGCCAGCAGCTTACAAAGGAGCAGGGGTTACACTGAAGCTTTCTTT
CASSLQRSRGYTEAFF
>TRBD2|TRBJ2-1|TRBV7-8|NA
TGTGCCAGCAGCCCGGGGTTCCTAGCGGGAGGAAATGAGCAGTTCTTC
CASSPGFLAGGNEQFF
>NA|TRBJ2-7|TRBV12-3/TRBV12-4|NA
TGTGCCAGCAGTTTCTCCATATACTACGAGCAGTACTTC
CASSFSIYYEQYF
>NA|TRBJ1-3|TRBV5-5|many
TGTGCCAGCGCACAAGTTACCTCTGGAAACACCATATATTTT
CASAQVTSGNTIYF
>TRBD1|TRBJ1-2|TRBV7-2|many
TGTGCCAGCAGCCCGTTTCAGGGGGCAGGCTATGGCTACACCTTC
CASSPFQGAGYGYTF
>NA|TRBJ2-1|TRBV5-1|many
TGCGCCAGCAGCTCCACAACGGGGAATGAGCAGTTCTTC
CASSSTTGNEQFF
>NA|TRBJ2-3|TRBV6-1|many
TGTGCCAGCAGTGGGACTTCAGATACGCAGTATTTT
CASSGTSDTQYF
>TRBD2|TRBJ2-7|TRBV6-2/TRBV6-3|many
TGTGCCAGCCAAAGAGCGGGAGGGGTATACGAGCAGTACTTC
CASQRAGGVYEQYF
>TRBD2|TRBJ2-3|TRBV12-3/TRBV12-4|few
TGTGCCAGCACTCCAACCTGGGGGGGGGAATCTAGCACAGATACGCAGTATTTT
CASTPTWGGESSTDTQYF
>NA|TRBJ2-2|TRBV7-3|many
TGTGCCAGCAGCTCATCAGGGGCTGGCGGGGAGCTGTTTTTT
CASSSSGAGGELFF
>NA|TRBJ2-6|TRBV29-1|few
TGCAGCGCCATATCCCCGACAGGTCCCTCTGGGGCCAACGTCCTGACTTTC
CSAISPTGPSGANVLTF
>TRBD1|TRBJ1-2|TRBV19|many
TGTGCCAGTAGTACTCCGGGACAGGGGGCGCTTGGCTACACCTTC
CASSTPGQGALGYTF
>NA|TRBJ2-1|TRBV2|many
TGTGCCAGCAGCCTACCTCCCCACAATGAGCAGTTCTTC
CASSLPPHNEQFF
>NA|TRBJ2-7|TRBV3-1|many
TGTGCCAGCAGCCAAGATCCGTCAGTAAGCGAGCAGTACTTC
CASSQDPSVSEQYF
>TRBD1|TRBJ1-1|TRBV7-4|few
TGTGCCAGCAGCTTAGGACAGGGGGCGTTTTTGAACACTGAAGCTTTCTTT
CASSLGQGAFLNTEAFF
>NA|TRBJ2-7|TRBV9|few
TGTGCCAGCAGCGTAGTAGGGGGCGAGCAGTACTTC
CASSVVGGEQYF
>TRBD2|TRBJ2-7|TRBV6-5|few
TGTGCCAGCAGTTTTAGGACTAGCGGGCGTACCTACGAGCAGTACTTC
CASSFRTSGRTYEQYF
>TRBD1|TRBJ1-2|TRBV28|many
TGTGCCAGCAGCTTATCCGGGACAGACTATGGCTACACCTTC
CASSLSGTDYGYTF
>TRBD1|TRBJ2-6|TRBV4-1|many
TGCGCCAGCAGCCAAGAAGGACAGGGGGCGAGAGGGGCCAACGTCCTGACTTTC
CASSQEGQGARGANVLTF
>TRBD1|TRBJ2-1|TRBV27|many
TGTGCCAGCCGGACAGGGGCCAATGAGCAGTTCTTC
CASRTGANEQFF
>NA|TRBJ1-5|TRBV5-5|many
TGTGCCAGCAGCTATGGACAGAGCCTCAATCAGCCCCAGCATTTT
CASSYGQSLNQPQHF
>NA|TRBJ2-7|TRBV7-2|many
TGTGCCAGCAGCCTCGGGTGGGCTTACGAGCAGTACTTC
CASSLGWAYEQYF
>NA|TRBJ2-2|TRBV3-1|many
TGTGCCAGCAGCCACTTCGACCTCACCGGGGAGCTGTTTTTT
CASSHFDLTGELFF
>TRBD1|TRBJ2-4|TRBV12-3/TRBV12-4|many
TGTGCCAGCAGTTTAGCGCATGGGACAGTTATTCAGTACTTC
CASSLAHGTVIQYF
>NA|TRBJ1-2|TRBV20-1|NA
TGCAGTGCTAGGGTTAGCGGGGAGGGCTATGGCTACACCTTC
CSARVSGEGYGYTF
>NA|TRBJ2-3|TRBV11-2|many
TGTGCCAGCAGCTTAGATCGGGTTACAGATACGCAGTATTTT
CASSLDRVTDTQYF
>NA|TRBJ2-3|TRBV20-1|few
TGCAGTGCTGGGGTATTGGGGCTCTACACAGATGCGCAGTATTTT
CSAGVLGLYTDAQYF
>NA|TRBJ2-3|TRBV19|few
TGTGCCTGTACGATCGGGGAGGAGGGAGATACGCAGTATTTT
CACTIGEEGDTQYF
>NA|TRBJ1-2|TRBV12-3/TRBV12-4|many
TGTGCCAGCAGTACTCCTGGACAGCCCAACTATGGCTACACCTTC
CASSTPGQPNYGYTF
>NA|TRBJ2-5|TRBV30|many
TGTGCCTGGGCGTGGGGAGAGACCCAGTACTTC
CAWAWGETQYF
>TRBD1|TRBJ1-2|TRBV9|many
TGTGCCAGCAGCGTAGCCCCTTCTTCGGGACAGAGTTATGGCTACACCTTC
CASSVAPSSGQSYGYTF
>NA|TRBJ1-4|TRBV2|many
TGTGCCAGCCTCTTTAATGAAAAACTGTTTTTT
CASLFNEKLFF
>NA|TRBJ2-7|TRBV12-3/TRBV12-4|many
TGTGCCAGCACTAAACGCGGGACAGCTAGCTACGAGCAGTACTTC
CASTKRGTASYEQYF
>NA|TRBJ1-5|TRBV18|many
TGTGCCAGCTCAGCCACGGGGGCGATCAATCAGCCCCAGCATTTT
CASSATGAINQPQHF
>NA|TRBJ2-3|TRBV3-1|many
TGTGCCAGCAGCCAAGATGTAAGCGATACGCAGTATTTT
CASSQDVSDTQYF
>TRBD1|TRBJ2-1|TRBV19|few
TGTGCCAGTAGTACCATCAGGGGGAATGAGCAGTTCTTC
CASSTIRGNEQFF
>NA|TRBJ2-2|TRBV20-1|many
TGCAGTGCTAGCCGCCTATTAGGGGGGACCGGGGAGCTGTTTTTT
CSASRLLGGTGELFF
>NA|TRBJ1-2|TRBV6-5|many
TGTGCCAGCAGTTACTCGGGGCAGGCCTATGGCTACACCTTC
CASSYSGQAYGYTF
>TRBD1|TRBJ1-1|TRBV27|NA
TGTGCCAGCAGCGTAGGGGGACAGGGGAACACTGAAGCTTTCTTT
CASSVGGQGNTEAFF